This passage covers 24 T cell receptor beta chains from one sample sequenced in a study of technical replicates of blood from a few donors. Measured with immunoSEQ multiplex PCR; TCRdb has only the in-frame clones, and not every one. Among 87,000 or so clones listed, roughly 94% were seen once. The sequencing sample was made of T cells isolated from PBMCs. Source of these receptors: a human donor in good health.

The chain links TRBV25-1 to TRBJ1-5, with D unclear. The germline V gene has CDR1 MGHDK and CDR2 SYGVNS. The CDR3 extends over 16 amino acids. Trimming pared 2 bases from V and 0 bases from J, leaving 11 bases between. Written as DNA, the CDR3 is TGTGCCAGCAGTGAAGCGGAAACGGATAGCAATCAGCCCCAGCATTTT. The encoded protein is CASSEAETDSNQPQHF.

The rearrangement uses TRBV5-6 and TRBJ2-5; D perhaps matches TRBD1 (6 bases). This CDR3 contains 16 residues. Looked up from germline, CDR1 is SGHDT and CDR2 is YYEEEE. Trimming took 3 bases from V and 5 from J, leaving 20 bases between them. The DNA of the CDR3 is TGTGCCAGCAGCTGGGGGCCCCGGGACGGTGGGGAGACCCAGTACTTC. Its protein product is CASSWGPRDGGETQYF.

V gene TRBV6-5 combines with J gene TRBJ1-4; no reliable D call. The CDR3 covers 13 residues. Between the trimmed V and J ends, which lost 7 bases and 3 bases, there was a span of 9 bases. The germline V gene has CDR1 MNHEY and CDR2 SVGAGI. The CDR3 bases are TGTGCCAGCACCGATAACTCTAATGAAAAACTGTTTTTT. Translated, it gives CASTDNSNEKLFF.

The V gene is TRBV5-1, the J gene TRBJ2-1; TRBD2 matches 14 bases. Germline lookup yields CDR1 SGHRS and CDR2 YFSETQ. The CDR3 has 17 residues. With V trimmed by 4 bases and J by 7 bases, 10 bases remained unmatched. The DNA for the CDR3 is TGCGCCAGCAGCGTGACCGGGACTAGCGGGAGTTGGAATGAGCAGTTCTTC. Residues: CASSVTGTSGSWNEQFF.

The V gene is TRBV30, the J gene TRBJ2-7; 11 nucleotides align to TRBD1. After removal of 7 bases from V and 6 bases from J, the junction contained 8 bases not matched to a gene. Germline V gene lookup returns CDR1 GTSNPN and CDR2 SVGIG (reference sequence). This CDR3 has 13 residues. For the CDR3, the DNA is TGTGCCTCCCTCGGACAGGGGGCGGGCGAGCAGTACTTC. Its protein product is CASLGQGAGEQYF.

V gene TRBV7-8 combines with J gene TRBJ2-1; 7 nucleotides agree with TRBD1. The CDR3 has 14 amino acids. Unmatched junction bases numbered 8, after V lost 6 bases and J lost 6 bases. Germline CDR1 reads SGHVS; CDR2 reads FQNEAQ. CDR3 sequence reads: CASRRQGLANEQFF. The CDR3 coding sequence is TGTGCCAGCAGAAGACAGGGATTGGCCAATGAGCAGTTCTTC.

The V and J genes are TRBV30 and TRBJ1-2; D remains ambiguous. Trimming cost V 4 bases and J 8 bases, with 14 bases left between them. Germline V CDR1 and CDR2: GTSNPN, SVGIG (reference sequence). The CDR3 extends over 12 amino acids. Written as DNA, the CDR3 is TGTGCCTGGATACCCCCCCCCGGGGGCTACACCTTC. This translates into CAWIPPPGGYTF.

The gene calls are TRBV4-3 and TRBJ1-1; the D gene is possibly TRBD1 (5 bases). The CDR3 contains 14 residues. Germline V gene sequence: CDR1 LGHNA, CDR2 YSLEER. Trimming pared 0 bases from V and 4 bases from J, leaving 9 bases between. CDR3 sequence (DNA): TGCGCCAGCAGCCAAGACAGGGCTAGCACTGAAGCTTTCTTT. Translation gives CASSQDRASTEAFF.

This sequence joins TRBV10-3 and TRBJ2-1, with 10 bases fitting TRBD2. The CDR3 runs 14 residues. The V segment lost 4 bases and the J segment 10 bases; nucleotides outside the gene matches: 7. Per the germline V gene, CDR1 is ENHRY and CDR2 is SYGVKD. The CDR3 loop reads CAISGPLAGVEQFF. The CDR3 DNA reads as TGTGCCATCAGTGGTCCCCTAGCGGGAGTCGAGCAGTTCTTC.

The rearrangement joins TRBV15 to TRBJ1-5; 8 bases are a match to TRBD1. Germline lookup yields CDR1 LNHNV and CDR2 YYDKDF (reference sequence). The CDR3 runs 18 residues. V lost 0 bases and J lost 6; bases outside the gene matches: 13. The CDR3 DNA reads TGTGCCACCAGCAGAGATCCCCTCTGGACAGGGCAGAGTCAGCCCCAGCATTTT. This codes for CATSRDPLWTGQSQPQHF.

Here the CDR3 DNA reads TGCGCCAGCAGCTCGGGACAGCCTAGCTCCTACGAGCAGTACTTC. This encodes CASSSGQPSSYEQYF. V gene TRBV5-1 combines with J gene TRBJ2-7, with 7 bases aligning to TRBD1. Germline CDR1 is SGHRS and CDR2 is YFSETQ. V shed 3 bases and J 0 bases; nucleotides not matched to a gene: 6. The CDR3 is made up of 15 amino acids.

The J gene is TRBJ1-5, the V gene TRBV19; 7 nucleotides line up with TRBD1. CDR3 length: 16 residues. Germline trimming cut 6 bases from V and 0 bases from J; bases unmatched to any gene: 8. Germline CDR1 and CDR2: LNHDA and SQIVND (reference sequence). CDR3 sequence reads: CASSVRDRDSNQPQHF. DNA for the CDR3: TGTGCCAGTAGCGTAAGGGACAGAGATAGCAATCAGCCCCAGCATTTT.

The CDR3 bases are TGTGCCAGCAGTTTGGCGGGAGGGCCCGGGGAGCTGTTTTTT. Translating gives CASSLAGGPGELFF. The chain joins TRBV27 to TRBJ2-2; 9 bases map to TRBD2. Germline V gene data show CDR1 as MNHEY and CDR2 as SMNVEV (reference sequence). Trimming at V came to 3 bases and at J to 6 bases, leaving 2 bases not matched to a gene. This CDR3 is 14 amino acids long.

The chain employs TRBV5-1 and TRBJ2-7; possible D gene TRBD1, 6 bases. CDR1 is SGHRS, CDR2 YFSETQ, per germline. Trimming removed 4 bases at V and 4 bases at J, with 15 bases between. The CDR3 extends over 14 amino acids. In DNA, the CDR3 is TGCGCCAGCAGCCCCGAAGGGGGAGTGTACGAGCAGTACTTC. It encodes CASSPEGGVYEQYF.

This sequence joins TRBV7-9 and TRBJ2-5; tentative D call: TRBD1 (5 bases). Germline V lookup: CDR1 SEHNR, CDR2 FQNEAQ (reference sequence). The CDR3 is 13 amino acids. V was clipped by 2 bases and J by 4 bases, with 8 bases between them. Here the CDR3 reads CASSLRQLETQYF. DNA of the CDR3: TGTGCCAGCAGCTTAAGACAGTTAGAGACCCAGTACTTC.

The genes are TRBV30 and TRBJ2-2; possible D gene TRBD2, 5 bases. CDR3 length equals 15 residues. Germline CDR1 reads GTSNPN; CDR2 reads SVGIG (reference sequence). Trimming took 3 bases from V and 3 from J, leaving 14 bases between them. The CDR3 spells CAWRLLSGDTGELFF. DNA of the CDR3: TGTGCCTGGAGGTTGCTGAGCGGAGACACCGGGGAGCTGTTTTTT.

This rearrangement joins TRBV6-6 to TRBJ2-5, with 11 positions matching TRBD2. The CDR3 runs to 15 residues. CDR1 MNHNY and CDR2 SVGAGI come from the germline V gene (reference sequence). The V and J ends lost 6 bases and 1 base, in that order; junction bases with no gene match: 4. CDR3 DNA: TGTGCCAGCAGCCTTAGCGGGGGGGGCCAAGAGACCCAGTACTTC. As protein: CASSLSGGGQETQYF.

In this sample, this clone turned up once. V gene TRBV4-1 combines with J gene TRBJ2-7, with D perhaps matching TRBD2 (5 bases). V was pared by 4 bases and J by 7 bases, with 14 bases between. The CDR3 is made up of 13 amino acids. The germline V gene encodes CDR1 MGHRA and CDR2 YSYEKL. The CDR3 DNA sequence: TGCGCCAGCAGCCTGCAGAGACTACGTGAGCAGTACTTC. Residues: CASSLQRLREQYF.

The CDR3 protein is CASSLLAANTGELFF. DNA of the CDR3: TGTGCCAGCAGCCTACTAGCTGCGAACACCGGGGAGCTGTTTTTT. The V call is TRBV9, the J call TRBJ2-2; D is possibly TRBD2 (6 bases). V was trimmed by 4 bases and J by 0 bases, leaving 10 bases between them. Germline V CDR1 and CDR2: SGDLS, YYNGEE. This CDR3 has 15 residues.

The gene calls are TRBV29-1 and TRBJ2-1, with 7 positions matching TRBD2. CDR3 size: 13 residues. Per germline, CDR1 SQVTM and CDR2 ANQGSEA. V lost 1 base to trimming and J lost 5 bases; unmatched junction nucleotides: 2. CDR3 coding DNA: TGCAGCGTTGAAGGAGGGAGGGACAATGAGCAGTTCTTC. Its translation: CSVEGGRDNEQFF.

In this sample, this clone turned up once. The V and J genes are TRBV7-9 and TRBJ2-3; 8 nucleotides align to TRBD2. CDR1 is SEHNR, CDR2 FQNEAQ, per germline (reference sequence). The trim removed 1 base at V and 0 bases at J, leaving 6 bases unmatched. This CDR3 has 17 residues. CDR3 nucleotides: TGTGCCAGCAGCTTAGAGGTAGCGGGGACTAGCACAGATACGCAGTATTTT. Its protein product is CASSLEVAGTSTDTQYF.

The chain carries TRBV6-5 and TRBJ2-6; D gene ambiguous. This CDR3 contains 15 residues. Trimming took off 6 bases at V and 4 bases at J, with 13 bases between the two ends. CDR1 is MNHEY and CDR2 is SVGAGI in the germline V gene. CDR3 in DNA: TGTGCCAGCAGCCAGGTCGCTGCCGGGGCCAACGTCCTGACTTTC. The encoded protein is CASSQVAAGANVLTF.

This chain joins TRBV7-2 and TRBJ1-2, with D unresolved. This CDR3 is built from 15 residues. Germline V lookup: CDR1 SGHTA, CDR2 FQGNSA. Trimming took off 1 base at V and 2 bases at J, with 11 bases between the two ends. The CDR3 region has the DNA TGTGCCAGCAGCTTAGTAAGGGAGCGCAACTATGGCTACACCTTC. Translation gives CASSLVRERNYGYTF.

This sequence joins TRBV19 and TRBJ1-4, with D perhaps matching TRBD1 (6 bases). V lost 5 bases to trimming and J lost 4 bases, with 14 bases between them. The CDR3 extends over 15 amino acids. Germline CDR1 reads LNHDA; CDR2 reads SQIVND (reference sequence). CDR3 nucleotide sequence: TGTGCCAGTAGTTTTACAGGGAGACTTAATGAAAAACTGTTTTTT. Translated, it gives CASSFTGRLNEKLFF.